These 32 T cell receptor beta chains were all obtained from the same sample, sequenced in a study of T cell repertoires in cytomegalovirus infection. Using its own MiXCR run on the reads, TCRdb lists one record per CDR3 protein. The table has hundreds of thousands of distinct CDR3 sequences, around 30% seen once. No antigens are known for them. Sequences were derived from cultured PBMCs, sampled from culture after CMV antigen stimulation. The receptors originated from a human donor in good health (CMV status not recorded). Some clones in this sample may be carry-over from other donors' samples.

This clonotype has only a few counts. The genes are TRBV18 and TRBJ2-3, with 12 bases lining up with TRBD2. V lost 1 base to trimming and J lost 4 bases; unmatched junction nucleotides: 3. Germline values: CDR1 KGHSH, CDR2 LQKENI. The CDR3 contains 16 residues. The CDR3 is CASSPRTSGAPDTQYF. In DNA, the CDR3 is TGTGCCAGCTCACCACGGACTAGCGGGGCTCCAGATACGCAGTATTTT.

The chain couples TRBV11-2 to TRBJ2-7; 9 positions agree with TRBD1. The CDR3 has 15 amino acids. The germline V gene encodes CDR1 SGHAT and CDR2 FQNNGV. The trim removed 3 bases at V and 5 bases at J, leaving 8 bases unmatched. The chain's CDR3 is CASSLGGDRDHEQYF. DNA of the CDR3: TGTGCCAGCAGCTTGGGGGGGGACAGGGACCACGAGCAGTACTTC.

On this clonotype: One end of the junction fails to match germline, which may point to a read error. The CDR3 sequence: CTSSPKGFSGRFNEQFF. The CDR3 DNA reads TGTACCAGCAGCCCCAAGGGGTTTAGCGGGAGGTTTAATGAGCAGTTCTTC. The rearrangement joins TRBV11-2 to TRBJ2-1, with 10 bases fitting TRBD2. CDR1 and CDR2 from the germline V gene are SGHAT and FQNNGV. The CDR3 runs 17 residues.

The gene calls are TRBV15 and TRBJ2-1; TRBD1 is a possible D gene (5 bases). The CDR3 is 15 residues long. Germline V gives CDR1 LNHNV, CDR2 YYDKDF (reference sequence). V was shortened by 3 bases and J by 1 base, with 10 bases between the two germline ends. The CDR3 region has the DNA TGTGCCACCAGCAGGGGAAGACAGTCCTACAATGAGCAGTTCTTC. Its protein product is CATSRGRQSYNEQFF.

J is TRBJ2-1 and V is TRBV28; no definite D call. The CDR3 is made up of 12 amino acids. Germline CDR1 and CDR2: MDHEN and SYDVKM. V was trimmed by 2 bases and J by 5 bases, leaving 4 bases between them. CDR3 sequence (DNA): TGTGCCAGCAGTTTACCTAACAATGAGCAGTTCTTC. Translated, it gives CASSLPNNEQFF.

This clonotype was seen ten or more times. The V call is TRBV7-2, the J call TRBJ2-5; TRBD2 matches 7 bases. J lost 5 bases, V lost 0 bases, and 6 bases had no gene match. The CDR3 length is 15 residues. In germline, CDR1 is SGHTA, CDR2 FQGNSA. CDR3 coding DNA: TGTGCCAGCAGCTTAGCGTGGGGGGGTCTGGAGACCCAGTACTTC. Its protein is CASSLAWGGLETQYF.

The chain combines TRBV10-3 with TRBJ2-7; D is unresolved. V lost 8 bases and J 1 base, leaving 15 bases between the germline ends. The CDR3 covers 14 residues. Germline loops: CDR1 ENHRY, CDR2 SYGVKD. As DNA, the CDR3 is TGTGCCATCGGACCTCATGGATTTTCCTACGAGCAGTACTTC. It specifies CAIGPHGFSYEQYF.

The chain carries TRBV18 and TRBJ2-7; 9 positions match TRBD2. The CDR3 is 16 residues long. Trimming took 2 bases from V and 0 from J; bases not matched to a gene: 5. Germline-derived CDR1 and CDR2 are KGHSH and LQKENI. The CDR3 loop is CASSPSTSGFSYEQYF. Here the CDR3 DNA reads TGTGCCAGCTCACCATCTACTAGCGGGTTCTCCTACGAGCAGTACTTC.

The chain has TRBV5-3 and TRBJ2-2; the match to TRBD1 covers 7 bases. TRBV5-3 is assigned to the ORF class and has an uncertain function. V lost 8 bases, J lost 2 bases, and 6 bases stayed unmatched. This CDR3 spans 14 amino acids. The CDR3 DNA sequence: TGTGCCAGCAGGGGGAGCGGTAACACCGGGGAGCTGTTTTTT. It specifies CASRGSGNTGELFF.

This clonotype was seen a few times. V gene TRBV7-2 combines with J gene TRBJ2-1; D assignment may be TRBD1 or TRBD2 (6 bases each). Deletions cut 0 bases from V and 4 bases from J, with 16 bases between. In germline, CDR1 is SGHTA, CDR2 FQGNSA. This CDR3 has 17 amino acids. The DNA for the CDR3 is TGTGCCAGCAGCTTAGCCATAACGGGGGCCTTATACAATGAGCAGTTCTTC. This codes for CASSLAITGALYNEQFF.

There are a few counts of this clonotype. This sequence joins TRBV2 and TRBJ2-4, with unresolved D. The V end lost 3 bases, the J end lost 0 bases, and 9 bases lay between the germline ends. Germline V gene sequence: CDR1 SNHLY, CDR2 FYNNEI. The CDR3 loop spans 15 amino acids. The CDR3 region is CASSELRLAKNIQYF. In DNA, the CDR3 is TGTGCCAGCAGTGAGTTAAGGCTAGCCAAAAACATTCAGTACTTC.

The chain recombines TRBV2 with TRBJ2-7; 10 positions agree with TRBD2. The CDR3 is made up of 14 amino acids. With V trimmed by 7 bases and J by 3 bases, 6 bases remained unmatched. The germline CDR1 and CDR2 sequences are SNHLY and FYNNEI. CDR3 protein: CASILQREGYEQYF. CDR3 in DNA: TGTGCCAGCATTCTTCAGCGGGAGGGCTACGAGCAGTACTTC.

The DNA of the CDR3 is TGCAGTGCTAGAGAGGGACTCTCTGGAAACACCATATATTTT. This encodes CSAREGLSGNTIYF. The chain links TRBV20-1 to TRBJ1-3, with D possibly matching TRBD1 (5 bases). The CDR3 loop spans 14 amino acids. The germline V gene encodes CDR1 DFQATT and CDR2 SNEGSKA (reference sequence). Trimming took off 0 bases at V and 0 bases at J, with 6 bases between the two ends.

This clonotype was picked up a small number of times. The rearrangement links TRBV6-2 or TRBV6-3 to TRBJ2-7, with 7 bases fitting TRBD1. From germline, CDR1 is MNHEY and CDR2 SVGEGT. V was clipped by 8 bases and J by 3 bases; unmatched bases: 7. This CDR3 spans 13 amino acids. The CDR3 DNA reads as TGTGCCAGCGCCTCGGGACAGCACTACGAGCAGTACTTC. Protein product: CASASGQHYEQYF.

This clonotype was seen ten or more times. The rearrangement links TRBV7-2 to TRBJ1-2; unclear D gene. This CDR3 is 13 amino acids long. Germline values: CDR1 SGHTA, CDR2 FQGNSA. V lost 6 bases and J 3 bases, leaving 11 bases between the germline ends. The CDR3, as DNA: TGTGCCAGCAGGCAAAGGACGGACTATGGCTACACCTTC. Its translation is CASRQRTDYGYTF.

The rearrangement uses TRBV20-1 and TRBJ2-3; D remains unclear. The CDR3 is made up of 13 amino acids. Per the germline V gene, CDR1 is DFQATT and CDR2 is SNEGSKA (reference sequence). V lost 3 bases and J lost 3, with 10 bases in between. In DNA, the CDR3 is TGCAGTGCTAGTCGTCCCGGGACAGATACGCAGTATTTT. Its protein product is CSASRPGTDTQYF.

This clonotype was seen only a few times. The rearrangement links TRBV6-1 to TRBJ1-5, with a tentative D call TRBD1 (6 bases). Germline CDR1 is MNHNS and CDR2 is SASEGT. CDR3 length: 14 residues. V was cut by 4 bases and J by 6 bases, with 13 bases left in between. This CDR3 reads CASSVTTQGQPQHF. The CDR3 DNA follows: TGTGCCAGCAGTGTGACAACACAGGGTCAGCCCCAGCATTTT.

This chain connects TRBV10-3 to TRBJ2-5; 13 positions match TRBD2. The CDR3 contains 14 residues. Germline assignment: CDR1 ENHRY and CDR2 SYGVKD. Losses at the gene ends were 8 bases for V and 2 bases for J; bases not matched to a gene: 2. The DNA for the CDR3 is TGTGCCATCGGGACTAGCGGGACTCAAGAGACCCAGTACTTC. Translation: CAIGTSGTQETQYF.

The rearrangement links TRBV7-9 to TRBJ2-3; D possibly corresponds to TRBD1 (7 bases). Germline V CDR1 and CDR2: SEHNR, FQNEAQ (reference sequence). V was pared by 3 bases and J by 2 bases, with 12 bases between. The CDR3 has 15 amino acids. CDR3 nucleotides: TGTGCCAGCAGCTTCAGGGGGGCCCCCACAGATACGCAGTATTTT. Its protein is CASSFRGAPTDTQYF. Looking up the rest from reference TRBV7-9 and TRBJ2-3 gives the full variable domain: DTGVSQNPRHKITKRGQNVTFRCDPISEHNRLYWYRQTLGQGPEFLTYFQNEAQLEKSRLLSDRFSAERPKGSFSTLEIQRTEQGDSAMYLCASSFRGAPTDTQYFGPGTRLTVL.

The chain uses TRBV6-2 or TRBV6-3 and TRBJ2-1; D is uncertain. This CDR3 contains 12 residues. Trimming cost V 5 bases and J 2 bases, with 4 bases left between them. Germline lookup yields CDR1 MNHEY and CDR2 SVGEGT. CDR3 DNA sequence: TGTGCCAGCAGTAAAACCTACAATGAGCAGTTCTTC. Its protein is CASSKTYNEQFF.

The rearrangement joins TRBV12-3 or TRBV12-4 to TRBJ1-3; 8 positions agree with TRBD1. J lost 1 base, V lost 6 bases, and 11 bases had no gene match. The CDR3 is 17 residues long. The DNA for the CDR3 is TGTGCCAGCAGCCCCCCGGACAGGGTCTATTCTGGAAACACCATATATTTT. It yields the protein CASSPPDRVYSGNTIYF.

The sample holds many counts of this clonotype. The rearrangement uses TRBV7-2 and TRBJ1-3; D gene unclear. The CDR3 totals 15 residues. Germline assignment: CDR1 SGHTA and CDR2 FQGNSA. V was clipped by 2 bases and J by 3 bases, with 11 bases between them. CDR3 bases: TGTGCCAGCAGCTTACGGGGTATATATGGAAACACCATATATTTT. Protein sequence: CASSLRGIYGNTIYF.

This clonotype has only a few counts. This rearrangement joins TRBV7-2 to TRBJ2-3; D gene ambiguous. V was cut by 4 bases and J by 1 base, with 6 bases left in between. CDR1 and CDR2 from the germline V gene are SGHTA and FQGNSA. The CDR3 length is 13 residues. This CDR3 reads CASSYDGTDTQYF. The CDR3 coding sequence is TGTGCCAGCAGCTACGACGGCACAGATACGCAGTATTTT.

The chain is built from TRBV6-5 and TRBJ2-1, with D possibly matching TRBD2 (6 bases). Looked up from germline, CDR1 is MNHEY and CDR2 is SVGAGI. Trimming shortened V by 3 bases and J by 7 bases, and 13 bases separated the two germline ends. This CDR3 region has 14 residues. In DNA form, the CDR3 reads TGTGCCAGCAGTTATCGGGCAGGGAGGAATGAGCAGTTCTTC. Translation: CASSYRAGRNEQFF.

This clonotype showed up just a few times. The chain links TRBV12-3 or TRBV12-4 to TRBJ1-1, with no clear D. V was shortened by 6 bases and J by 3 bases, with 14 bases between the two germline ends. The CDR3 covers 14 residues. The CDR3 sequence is CASSSKGMYTEAFF. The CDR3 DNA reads TGTGCCAGCAGCTCCAAAGGGATGTACACTGAAGCTTTCTTT.

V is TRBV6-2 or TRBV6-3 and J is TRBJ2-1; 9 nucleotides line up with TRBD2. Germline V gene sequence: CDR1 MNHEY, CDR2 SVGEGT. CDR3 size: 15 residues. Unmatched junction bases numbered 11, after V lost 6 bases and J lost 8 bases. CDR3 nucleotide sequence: TGTGCCAGCAGACCCGGGATAGCGGGAGCTTATGAGCAGTTCTTC. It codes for CASRPGIAGAYEQFF.

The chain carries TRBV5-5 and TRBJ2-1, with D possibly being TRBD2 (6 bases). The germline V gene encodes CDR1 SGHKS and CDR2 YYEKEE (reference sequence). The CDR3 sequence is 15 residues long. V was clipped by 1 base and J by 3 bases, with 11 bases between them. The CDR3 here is CASSLLGGNYNEQFF. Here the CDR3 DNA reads TGTGCCAGCAGCTTGCTGGGGGGTAACTACAATGAGCAGTTCTTC.

CDR3 bases: TGTGCCAGCAGTGATTTGGGGACGAAGGGGGATACGCAGTATTTT. Encoded protein: CASSDLGTKGDTQYF. The chain carries TRBV6-1 and TRBJ2-3; D is tentatively TRBD1 or TRBD2 (5 bases each). This CDR3 is built from 15 residues. The V gene's germline CDR1 is MNHNS and CDR2 SASEGT. V dropped 3 bases and J dropped 6 bases, with 16 bases sitting between them.

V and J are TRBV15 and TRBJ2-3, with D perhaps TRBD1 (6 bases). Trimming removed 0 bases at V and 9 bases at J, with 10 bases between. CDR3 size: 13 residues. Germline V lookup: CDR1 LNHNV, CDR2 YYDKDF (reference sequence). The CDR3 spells CATSREAQGTQYF. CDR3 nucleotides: TGTGCCACCAGCAGAGAGGCTCAGGGGACGCAGTATTTT.

This chain's CDR3 is CASSYRDGQPQHF. The CDR3 DNA reads TGTGCCAGCAGTTACAGGGATGGTCAGCCCCAGCATTTT. V usage is TRBV6-6 and J usage is TRBJ1-5; D uncertain. Trimming stripped 2 bases from V and 6 bases from J, with 8 bases between. This CDR3 contains 13 residues. Germline CDR1 and CDR2: MNHNY and SVGAGI (reference sequence).

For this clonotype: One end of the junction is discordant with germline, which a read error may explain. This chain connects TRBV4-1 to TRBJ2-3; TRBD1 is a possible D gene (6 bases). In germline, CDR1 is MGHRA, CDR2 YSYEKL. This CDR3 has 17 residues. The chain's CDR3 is CASSQDPRGFGTDTQYF. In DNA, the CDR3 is TGTGCCAGCAGCCAAGATCCCAGGGGCTTTGGGACAGATACGCAGTATTTT.

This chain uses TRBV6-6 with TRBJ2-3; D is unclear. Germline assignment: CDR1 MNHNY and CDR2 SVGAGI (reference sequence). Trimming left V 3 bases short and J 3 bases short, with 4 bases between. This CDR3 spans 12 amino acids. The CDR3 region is CASSYQTDTQYF. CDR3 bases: TGTGCCAGCAGTTATCAGACAGATACGCAGTATTTT.